These T cell receptor beta chains were read from a single sample in a study of blood T cell repertoires in COVID-19. Generated by immunoSEQ multiplex PCR, the TCRdb table keeps only in-frame clones and is missing some. Of 140,000 to 150,000 clones listed, 65% to 85% are singletons. The specimen was peripheral blood. These TCRs come from a woman in her sixties with acute or convalescent COVID-19. CDR3s include the opening cysteine and the closing phenylalanine or tryptophan. The D gene is left open where the match is weak. Only part of the rows carry a size: once, few, many, or a class if the clone is expanded.

j_gene: TRBJ1-4
d_gene: TRBD1
v_gene: TRBV11-2
abundance: NA
CDR3nt: TGTGCCAGCAGCCAGTACGACAGGGTAGGGTTCGCTGCTGAAAAACTGTTTTTT
CDR3aa: CASSQYDRVGFAAEKLFF

j_gene: TRBJ2-7
d_gene: NA
v_gene: TRBV7-9
abundance: NA
CDR3nt: TGTGCCAGCAGCCAGGCCTTTGCGGGCCGTTACGAGCAGTACTTC
CDR3aa: CASSQAFAGRYEQYF

j_gene: TRBJ2-5
d_gene: TRBD2
v_gene: TRBV14
abundance: NA
CDR3nt: TGTGCCAGCAGCCCGGGACTAGCGGGAGTAGGGTCAAGAGAAACCCAGTACTTC
CDR3aa: CASSPGLAGVGSRETQYF

j_gene: TRBJ1-1
d_gene: TRBD1
v_gene: TRBV28
abundance: NA
CDR3nt: TGTGCCAGCAGTTTAATTGGACAGGTCATCACTGAAGCTTTCTTT
CDR3aa: CASSLIGQVITEAFF

j_gene: TRBJ2-2
d_gene: NA
v_gene: TRBV28
abundance: NA
CDR3nt: TGTGCCAGCTTTGTGTCGCGGGGCAGACTTACGAACACCGGGGAGCTGTTTTTT
CDR3aa: CASFVSRGRLTNTGELFF

j_gene: TRBJ1-1
d_gene: NA
v_gene: TRBV5-1
abundance: NA
CDR3nt: TGCGCCAGCAGCTCCGACTTAACCACTGAAGCTTTCTTT
CDR3aa: CASSSDLTTEAFF

j_gene: TRBJ1-5
d_gene: NA
v_gene: TRBV3-1/TRBV3-2
abundance: NA
CDR3nt: TGTGCCAGCAGCTTCACAGGGAGTCAGCCCCAGCATTTT
CDR3aa: CASSFTGSQPQHF

j_gene: TRBJ2-1
d_gene: NA
v_gene: TRBV6-5
abundance: once
CDR3nt: TGTGCCAGCACCCCTTACCGGGAATTAAATGTTGAGCAGTTCTTC
CDR3aa: CASTPYRELNVEQFF

j_gene: TRBJ2-3
d_gene: TRBD1
v_gene: TRBV5-1
abundance: NA
CDR3nt: TGCGCCAGCAGCCCTAACGAACAGGGGCGCATCCATCTTTTT
CDR3aa: CASSPNEQGRIHLF

j_gene: TRBJ1-5
d_gene: NA
v_gene: TRBV19
abundance: NA
CDR3nt: TGTGCCAGTAGTACTACGACCGCGGTTTCCAATCAGCCCCAGCATTTT
CDR3aa: CASSTTTAVSNQPQHF

j_gene: TRBJ2-2
d_gene: NA
v_gene: TRBV5-1
abundance: NA
CDR3nt: TGCGCCAGCAGGAGGACAGACTCCACCGGGGAGCTGTTTTTT
CDR3aa: CASRRTDSTGELFF

j_gene: TRBJ1-6
d_gene: NA
v_gene: TRBV6-5
abundance: NA
CDR3nt: TGTGCCAGCAGTATCCACAGGGTCTCTTCACCCCTCCACTTT
CDR3aa: CASSIHRVSSPLHF

j_gene: TRBJ1-5
d_gene: TRBD1
v_gene: TRBV7-9
abundance: once
CDR3nt: TGTGCCAGCAGCCTAGGGACAGCCGCTTTCGCCCAGCATTTT
CDR3aa: CASSLGTAAFAQHF

j_gene: TRBJ2-1
d_gene: NA
v_gene: TRBV28
abundance: NA
CDR3nt: TGTGCCAGCAGCCAGAACTACATGACCAGTTCTGGCAATGAGCAGTTCTTC
CDR3aa: CASSQNYMTSSGNEQFF

j_gene: TRBJ2-7
d_gene: TRBD2
v_gene: TRBV10-3
abundance: NA
CDR3nt: TGTGCCATCAGTCCTAGCGGGACCTCCTACGAGCAGTACTTC
CDR3aa: CAISPSGTSYEQYF

j_gene: TRBJ1-2
d_gene: NA
v_gene: TRBV5-1
abundance: NA
CDR3nt: TGCGCCAGCAGCTTGTTAGTGGACAGAGGCTACACCTTC
CDR3aa: CASSLLVDRGYTF

j_gene: TRBJ1-5
d_gene: NA
v_gene: TRBV5-6
abundance: NA
CDR3nt: TGTGCCAGCAGCCGCGCCGGGAGGAGCAATCAGCCCCAGCATTTT
CDR3aa: CASSRAGRSNQPQHF

j_gene: TRBJ2-7
d_gene: TRBD2
v_gene: TRBV4-2
abundance: many
CDR3nt: TGTGCCAGCAGCCACCCAACGAGCGGGAGCTCCTACGAGCAGTACTTC
CDR3aa: CASSHPTSGSSYEQYF

j_gene: TRBJ2-1
d_gene: NA
v_gene: TRBV13
abundance: NA
CDR3nt: TGTGCCAGCAGCTCCCGGGAGTTCTACACAATAGAGCAGTTCTTC
CDR3aa: CASSSREFYTIEQFF

j_gene: TRBJ2-1
d_gene: TRBD1
v_gene: TRBV7-9
abundance: NA
CDR3nt: TGTGCCAGCAGCGCGTCCAGGGGGATACATGAGCAGTTCTTC
CDR3aa: CASSASRGIHEQFF

j_gene: TRBJ2-7
d_gene: TRBD2
v_gene: TRBV11-1
abundance: NA
CDR3nt: TGTGCCAGCAGCTTAGCGGCTAGCGGGAGGTACGAGCAGTACTTC
CDR3aa: CASSLAASGRYEQYF

j_gene: TRBJ1-1
d_gene: NA
v_gene: TRBV5-1
abundance: few
CDR3nt: TGCGCCAGCAGACTTCACGTGGGGACTGGTATGAACACTGAAGCTTTCTTT
CDR3aa: CASRLHVGTGMNTEAFF